These 17 T cell receptor beta chains originate from one sample sequenced in a study of OX40 agonist ivuxolimab in advanced cancers. The library came from the immunoSEQ multiplex PCR assay. TCRdb limited this immuneACCESS table to in-frame rearrangements with V and J called. A share of clones is missing; checked studies link under half to unresolved V genes, and the rest is unexplained. This sample lists fewer than 90,000 clones; more than 75% were detected once. 0.76% of the sample lies in the top ten. The sequenced sample was CD4+ or CD8+ T cells sorted from blood, obtained in a trial of the OX40 agonist ivuxolimab. These receptors all stem from an adult with an advanced solid tumor such as melanoma, head and neck, liver or kidney cancer.

This chain joins TRBV11-3 and TRBJ2-3, with D tentatively TRBD2 (6 bases). The CDR3 has 15 amino acids. Germline V gene sequence: CDR1 SGHNT, CDR2 YENEEA. Trimming stripped 4 bases from V and 2 bases from J, with 13 bases between. CDR3 residues: CASSSGGAITDTQYF. The CDR3 nucleotides read TGTGCCAGCAGCTCCGGCGGGGCGATCACAGATACGCAGTATTTT.

A word on this clone: At one end, the junction sequence differs from germline, possibly due to a read error. The chain has TRBV29-1 and TRBJ1-6; the D gene is possibly TRBD1 (5 bases). Per the germline V gene, CDR1 is SQVTM and CDR2 is ANQGSEA. The CDR3 is made up of 14 amino acids. CDR3 nucleotides: TGCAGCCTTGACCCGGGCAGGGATGGATCACCCCTCCACTTT. This translates into CSLDPGRDGSPLHF.

CDR3 DNA sequence: TGCGCCAGCAGCCGAGGGACTAGCGGGGACCAAGAGACCCAGTACTTC. It specifies CASSRGTSGDQETQYF. This chain connects TRBV4-3 to TRBJ2-5; 13 nucleotides align to TRBD2. The V segment lost 4 bases and the J segment 0 bases; nucleotides outside the gene matches: 2. The CDR3 has 16 residues. Germline V lookup: CDR1 LGHNA, CDR2 YSLEER.

The gene calls are TRBV29-1 and TRBJ2-4; D ambiguous. Trimming left V 7 bases short and J 0 bases short, with 13 bases between. Germline V gene lookup returns CDR1 SQVTM and CDR2 ANQGSEA. The length of the CDR3 is 14 residues. CDR3 bases: TGCAGCGCACTCTCGGCAATAGCCAAAAACATTCAGTACTTC. Its translation: CSALSAIAKNIQYF.

This chain links TRBV19 with TRBJ1-5; possible D gene TRBD1, 5 bases. CDR3 length: 20 amino acids. Trimming shortened V by 5 bases and J by 0 bases, and 26 bases separated the two germline ends. Germline CDR1 and CDR2: LNHDA and SQIVND (reference sequence). CDR3 region: CASSVLPGPNLGVSNQPQHF. The CDR3 DNA follows: TGTGCCAGTAGTGTCTTACCGGGACCCAACCTAGGGGTTAGCAATCAGCCCCAGCATTTT.

The chain combines TRBV30 with TRBJ1-5; D not certain. The germline CDR1 and CDR2 sequences are GTSNPN and SVGIG (reference sequence). Deletions cut 5 bases from V and 4 bases from J, with 12 bases between. The CDR3 loop spans 13 amino acids. CDR3 nucleotide sequence: TGTGCCTGGGCACCGGGCCCGAATCAGCCCCAGCATTTT. The encoded protein is CAWAPGPNQPQHF.

V and J are TRBV27 and TRBJ1-4; 7 nucleotides align to TRBD1. In germline, CDR1 is MNHEY, CDR2 SMNVEV (reference sequence). The CDR3 sequence is 15 residues long. Unmatched junction bases numbered 8, after V lost 5 bases and J lost 5 bases. The CDR3 loop reads CASSLVGTENEKLFF. The CDR3 DNA follows: TGTGCCAGCAGTCTCGTCGGGACAGAAAATGAAAAACTGTTTTTT.

V gene TRBV10-1 combines with J gene TRBJ2-2; 11 bases line up with TRBD2. V was pared by 5 bases and J by 6 bases, with 8 bases of the junction left unmatched. The CDR3 length is 16 residues. Germline loops: CDR1 WNHNN, CDR2 SYGVQD (reference sequence). The CDR3 spells CASSRLAGGGAGELFF. In DNA form, the CDR3 reads TGCGCCAGCAGTCGTCTAGCGGGAGGTGGAGCCGGGGAGCTGTTTTTT.

The rearrangement links TRBV7-3 to TRBJ1-6, with D uncertain. This CDR3 region has 13 residues. The V end lost 0 bases, the J end lost 7 bases, and 4 bases lay between the germline ends. The V gene's germline CDR1 is SGHTA and CDR2 FQGTGA. CDR3 sequence reads: CASSLTLNSPLHF. CDR3 DNA: TGTGCCAGCAGCTTAACGCTCAATTCACCCCTCCACTTT.

This clone was detected only once. J is TRBJ2-1 and V is TRBV28; 10 bases align to TRBD1. This CDR3 comprises 15 residues. Germline-derived CDR1 and CDR2 are MDHEN and SYDVKM. V shed 4 bases, J shed 1 base, and the junction held 1 base outside the gene matches. The CDR3: CASSWTGGSYNEQFF. For the CDR3, the DNA is TGTGCCAGCAGTTGGACAGGGGGATCCTACAATGAGCAGTTCTTC.

This chain uses TRBV7-2 with TRBJ2-2; D may correspond to TRBD1 or TRBD2 (6 bases each). CDR1 and CDR2 from the germline V gene are SGHTA and FQGNSA. The length of the CDR3 is 15 residues. The V end was cut by 4 bases, the J end by 8 bases, with 17 bases between. The CDR3 bases are TGTGCCAGCAGCTCCCCCGGGGGACATGAGGGGGAGCTGTTTTTT. Amino acid sequence: CASSSPGGHEGELFF.

This chain links TRBV5-1 with TRBJ2-2, with 9 bases fitting TRBD2. Trimming at V came to 0 bases and at J to 13 bases, leaving 10 bases not matched to a gene. Germline CDR1 is SGHRS and CDR2 is YFSETQ. The CDR3 length is 15 residues. In nucleotides, the CDR3 is TGCGCCAGCAGCTTGGAGGCTAGCGGGACCCAGAGGCTGTTTTTT. Protein sequence: CASSLEASGTQRLFF.

The rearrangement joins TRBV6-6 to TRBJ1-6; weak D call: TRBD1 (6 bases). CDR3 length equals 15 residues. Germline CDR1 and CDR2: MNHNY and SVGAGI (reference sequence). V shed 6 bases and J shed 8 bases, with 17 bases lying between them. This CDR3 reads CASRYRQDSYSPLHF. The CDR3 DNA sequence: TGTGCCAGCAGATACAGACAGGATTCTTATTCACCCCTCCACTTT.

CDR3 in DNA: TGTGCCAGTAGCATGCCGGGACAGGGTTCCTATGGCTACACCTTC. Amino acid sequence: CASSMPGQGSYGYTF. This sequence joins TRBV19 and TRBJ1-2, with TRBD1 matching 9 bases. Germline V gene sequence: CDR1 LNHDA, CDR2 SQIVND (reference sequence). V gave up 6 bases and J gave up 4 bases; unmatched junction bases: 9. The CDR3 is 15 residues long.

This clone was found once. The rearrangement uses TRBV2 and TRBJ1-3; D remains ambiguous. Germline V gene sequence: CDR1 SNHLY, CDR2 FYNNEI. The CDR3 runs to 14 residues. V lost 7 bases and J 5 bases, leaving 15 bases between the germline ends. CDR3 region: CASKIQPGRNTIYF. CDR3 bases: TGTGCCAGCAAAATACAGCCAGGAAGAAACACCATATATTTT.

This clone was detected a few times. The chain carries TRBV6-1 and TRBJ1-1; D unresolved. V was shortened by 5 bases and J by 4 bases, with 11 bases between the two germline ends. Germline V lookup: CDR1 MNHNS, CDR2 SASEGT. This CDR3 spans 13 amino acids. As DNA, the CDR3 is TGTGCCAGCAGTCTGGGTTGGAGCACTGAAGCTTTCTTT. Its protein product is CASSLGWSTEAFF.

The chain recombines TRBV19 with TRBJ2-2; the match to TRBD2 covers 14 bases. The V gene's germline CDR1 is LNHDA and CDR2 SQIVND (reference sequence). The CDR3 length is 16 residues. J was trimmed by 1 base and V by 6 bases; bases with no gene match: 1. The DNA of the CDR3 is TGTGCCAGTAGCGGACTAGCGGGGGGGAACACCGGGGAGCTGTTTTTT. It encodes CASSGLAGGNTGELFF. The variable domain in full, with the rest retrieved from reference TRBV19 and TRBJ2-2, is DGGITQSPKYLFRKEGQNVTLSCEQNLNHDAMYWYRQDPGQGLRLIYYSQIVNDFQKGDIAEGYSVSREKKESFPLTVTSAQKNPTAFYLCASSGLAGGNTGELFFGEGSRLTVL.